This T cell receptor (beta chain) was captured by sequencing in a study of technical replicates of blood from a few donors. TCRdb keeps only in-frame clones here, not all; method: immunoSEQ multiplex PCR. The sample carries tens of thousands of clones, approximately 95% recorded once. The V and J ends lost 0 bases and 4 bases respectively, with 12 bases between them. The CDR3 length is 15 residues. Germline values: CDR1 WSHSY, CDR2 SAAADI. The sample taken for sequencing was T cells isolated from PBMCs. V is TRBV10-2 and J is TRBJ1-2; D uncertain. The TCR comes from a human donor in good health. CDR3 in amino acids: CASSESRGQTYGYTF. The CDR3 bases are TGCGCCAGCAGTGAGTCGAGAGGGCAGACCTATGGCTACACCTTC.